This entry lists 7 T cell receptor beta chains sequenced from one sample in a study of identical twins. TCRdb recomputed calls from the 5' RACE reads with MiXCR, one row per CDR3 protein. The top ten hold 40% of the sample, which has some 210,000 distinct CDR3 sequences, about 16% seen once. The sample was also reused in another study, on T cells expressing NK-cell markers.

Source material: CD8+ T cells sorted from blood. These receptors were taken from a woman between 18 and 30 years old in good health.

The table lists this clonotype with a few counts. CDR3 sequence reads: CASSRGDTVYGYTF. DNA for the CDR3: TGTGCCAGCAGCCGAGGGGACACCGTCTATGGCTACACCTTC. This chain uses TRBV7-6 with TRBJ1-2, with D tentatively TRBD1 (6 bases). Deletions cut 5 bases from V and 4 bases from J, with 14 bases between. CDR1 is SGHVS and CDR2 is FNYEAQ in the germline V gene. The CDR3 is made up of 14 amino acids.

The chain carries TRBV4-3 and TRBJ2-1, with D uncertain. This CDR3 region has 15 residues. CDR1 and CDR2 from the germline V gene are LGHNA and YSLEER. Trimming took 1 base from V and 0 from J, leaving 7 bases between them. The CDR3 loop is CASSQAASSYNEQFF. The CDR3 DNA follows: TGCGCCAGCAGCCAAGCGGCAAGCTCCTACAATGAGCAGTTCTTC.

This clonotype was recorded a few times. The CDR3 protein is CAISGDRVYEQYF. CDR3 in DNA: TGTGCCATCAGTGGGGACAGGGTCTACGAGCAGTACTTC. The chain employs TRBV10-3 and TRBJ2-7, with 9 bases fitting TRBD1. CDR1 ENHRY and CDR2 SYGVKD come from the germline V gene. V was pared by 4 bases and J by 3 bases, with 1 base of the junction left unmatched. The length of the CDR3 is 13 residues.

The rearrangement joins TRBV12-3 or TRBV12-4 to TRBJ1-1, with D perhaps TRBD1 (5 bases). CDR3 size: 15 residues. V lost 3 bases to trimming and J lost 3 bases, with 14 bases between them. In DNA, the CDR3 is TGTGCCAGCAGTTTGGGCGGGGACGGTTACACTGAAGCTTTCTTT. This translates into CASSLGGDGYTEAFF.

This clonotype was counted between two and nine times. V gene TRBV12-3 or TRBV12-4 combines with J gene TRBJ1-4; unclear D gene. There are 11 residues in the CDR3. Trimming removed 4 bases at V and 11 bases at J, with 8 bases between. The chain's CDR3 is CASSSAGKLFF. CDR3 nucleotide sequence: TGTGCCAGCAGTTCCGCGGGTAAACTGTTTTTT.

This clonotype was seen at least ten times. The chain employs TRBV7-9 and TRBJ2-3, with D possibly TRBD2 on 6 matching bases. CDR1 and CDR2 from the germline V gene are SEHNR and FQNEAQ (reference sequence). The CDR3 runs to 15 residues. V was clipped by 1 base and J by 0 bases, with 8 bases between them. CDR3 DNA: TGTGCCAGCAGCTTAGGCGGGGCGAGCACAGATACGCAGTATTTT. This translates into CASSLGGASTDTQYF.

This clonotype was counted a few times. The chain combines TRBV7-9 with TRBJ1-4; no firm D call. The germline V and J ends were trimmed by 4 bases and 4 bases, with 16 bases remaining between them. The CDR3 sequence is 16 residues long. CDR1 is SEHNR and CDR2 is FQNEAQ in the germline V gene (reference sequence). DNA of the CDR3: TGTGCCAGCAGCTCCCCGGCGGGGATAATTAATGAAAAACTGTTTTTT. Translated, it gives CASSSPAGIINEKLFF.